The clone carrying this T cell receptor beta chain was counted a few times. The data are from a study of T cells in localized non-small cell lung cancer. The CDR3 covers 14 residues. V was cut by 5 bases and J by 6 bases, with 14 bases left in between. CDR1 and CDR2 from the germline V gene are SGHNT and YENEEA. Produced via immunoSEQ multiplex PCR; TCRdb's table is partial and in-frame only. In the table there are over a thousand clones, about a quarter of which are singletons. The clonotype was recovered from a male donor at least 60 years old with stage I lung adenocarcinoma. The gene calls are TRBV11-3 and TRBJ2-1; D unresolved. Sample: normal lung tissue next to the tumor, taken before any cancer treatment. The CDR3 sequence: CASSVLGSTNEQFF. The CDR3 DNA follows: TGTGCCAGCAGCGTCTTGGGTTCTACCAATGAGCAGTTCTTC. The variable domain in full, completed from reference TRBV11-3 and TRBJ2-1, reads EAGVVQSPRYKIIEKKQPVAFWCNPISGHNTLYWYLQNLGQGPELLIRYENEEAVDDSQLPKDRFSAERLKGVDSTLKIQPAELGDSAVYLCASSVLGSTNEQFFGPGTRLTVL.